This entry lists 3 T cell receptor beta chains sequenced from one sample in a study of blood T cell repertoires in COVID-19. Clones were read by immunoSEQ multiplex PCR, and TCRdb kept only the in-frame ones, dropping some. The table has more than 350,000 clones, around 89% seen once. The specimen sequenced was PBMCs or T cells enriched from blood (not recorded which). Receptor source: a man between 18 and 29 years old who had recovered from COVID-19.

This sequence joins TRBV14 and TRBJ2-1; D not resolved. There are 11 residues in the CDR3. CDR1 and CDR2 (germline): SGHDN, FVKESK. V was shortened by 5 bases and J by 8 bases, with 7 bases between the two germline ends. CDR3 in DNA: TGTGCCAGCAGCTTAGTTGATGAGCAGTTCTTC. This codes for CASSLVDEQFF.

CDR3 in amino acids: CASSKGYEQFF. The CDR3 region has the DNA TGTGCCAGCAGCAAGGGGTATGAGCAGTTCTTC. This sequence joins TRBV12-3 or TRBV12-4 and TRBJ2-1; possible D gene TRBD1, 5 bases. The CDR3 length is 11 residues. V was shortened by 6 bases and J by 8 bases, with 8 bases between the two germline ends.

This clone was detected only a few times. The chain couples TRBV4-1 to TRBJ1-5; a weak D match, TRBD1 (6 bases). The V gene's germline CDR1 is MGHRA and CDR2 YSYEKL. The length of the CDR3 is 15 residues. The V gene lost 2 bases and the J gene lost 0 bases, with 8 bases spanning the gap. DNA of the CDR3: TGCGCCAGCAGCCAATCCAGGGGTAGCAATCAGCCCCAGCATTTT. This gives the protein CASSQSRGSNQPQHF.